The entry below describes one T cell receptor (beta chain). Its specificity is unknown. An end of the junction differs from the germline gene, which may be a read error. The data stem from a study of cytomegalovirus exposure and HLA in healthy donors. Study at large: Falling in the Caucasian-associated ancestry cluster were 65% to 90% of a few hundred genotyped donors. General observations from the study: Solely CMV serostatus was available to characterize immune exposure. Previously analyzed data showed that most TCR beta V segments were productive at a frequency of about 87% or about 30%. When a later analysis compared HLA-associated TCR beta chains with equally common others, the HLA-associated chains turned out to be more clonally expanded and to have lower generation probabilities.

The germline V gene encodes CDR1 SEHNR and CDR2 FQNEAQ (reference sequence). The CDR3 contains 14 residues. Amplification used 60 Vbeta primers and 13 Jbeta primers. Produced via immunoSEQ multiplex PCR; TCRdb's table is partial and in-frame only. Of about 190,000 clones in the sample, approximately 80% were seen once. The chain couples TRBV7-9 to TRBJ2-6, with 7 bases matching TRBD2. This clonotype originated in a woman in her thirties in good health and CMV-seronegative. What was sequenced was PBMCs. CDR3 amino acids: CAIRGSSGANGLTF. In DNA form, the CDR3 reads TGTGCCATCCGCGGGAGCTCTGGGGCCAACGGCCTGACTTTC.